Given below is one T cell receptor (beta chain) in context. The data derive from a study of blood T cell repertoires in COVID-19. Germline loops: CDR1 SGHTA, CDR2 FQGNSA. The CDR3 covers 14 residues. V was clipped by 5 bases and J by 2 bases; unmatched bases: 6. In the authors' workflow: Counts of nucleated cells, estimated from reference gene primer amplification, were obtained. The data were produced by immunoSEQ multiplex PCR, yet TCRdb's version contains in-frame clones alone and is incomplete. The DNA was the basis for D and trimming; V, J and clone size are from that table. The sample yields more than 65,000 clones, roughly 80% seen once.

Sequencing used peripheral blood. The J gene is TRBJ2-7, the V gene TRBV7-2, with 7 bases that match TRBD1. This clonotype was obtained from a man aged 55 to 70 with active or convalescent COVID-19. Here the CDR3 reads CASSVQGDAYEQYF. The DNA for the CDR3 is TGTGCCAGCAGCGTCCAGGGGGACGCCTACGAGCAGTACTTC.